Included here is one T cell receptor (beta chain) sequence, with context. The CDR3 end shows no conserved phenylalanine or tryptophan, and so a read error is likely. These data belong to a study of tumor and adjacent non-tumor tissue in lung cancer. Three rounds of nested PCR, following a modified ARM-PCR protocol, produced the TCRbeta library. A single record per CDR3 protein comes from TCRdb applying MiXCR to the multiplex PCR reads. In the table there are under 150,000 distinct CDR3 sequences, around 60% of which are singletons. CDR1 and CDR2 (germline): SGHAT, FQNNGV. CDR3 size: 15 residues. The V end lost 0 bases, the J end lost 3 bases, and 12 bases lay between the germline ends. No cell sorting was done before RNA was extracted from the tissue.

The rearrangement links TRBV11-2 to TRBJ2-7; D ambiguous. This receptor was taken from a man aged 55-75 years with small cell lung cancer. Source material: lung tumor tissue. CDR3 nucleotide sequence: TGTGCCAGCAGCTTAGAGTGGCAGCCGAGCTACGAGCAGTACTTG. It encodes CASSLEWQPSYEQYL.